Each of the 3 T cell receptor beta chains below was sequenced from the same sample in a study of sequential checkpoint blockade in melanoma (dated by TCRdb to about 2019). The treatment or condition label here, explained by the study, means: randomized to nivolumab then ipilimumab (arm A) or the reverse (arm B). Libraries were constructed by the immunoSEQ multiplex PCR assay. Imported from immuneACCESS, the table was reduced by TCRdb to in-frame sequences with V and J called. These copies leave out some clones; in studies compared against another copy, an unresolved V gene accounts for under half, and the cause of the remainder is not known. The sample records more than 9,500 clones, around 85% of which are singletons. The ten most abundant clones make up about 51% of the sample. Material: CD8+ T cells sorted from blood (inferred from file names), obtained from a patient given nivolumab and ipilimumab in sequence. The receptor set was obtained from a human donor with melanoma.

This chain connects TRBV4-2 to TRBJ1-2, with 7 bases aligning to TRBD1. The CDR3 consists of 15 residues. The ends lost 3 bases at V and 5 bases at J; junction bases unmatched: 9. Germline V lookup: CDR1 LGHNA, CDR2 YNFKEQ. The CDR3 nucleotides are TGTGCCAGCAGCCATAGACAGGGCTCCCCTTATGGCTACACCTTC. Translation gives CASSHRQGSPYGYTF.

The table lists this clone with a few counts. V is TRBV6-1 and J is TRBJ2-5; D may be TRBD1 (6 bases). Trimming removed 1 base at V and 5 bases at J, with 23 bases between. Germline values: CDR1 MNHNS, CDR2 SASEGT. This CDR3 has 18 residues. The CDR3 loop is CASSEGGGMNLGTETQYF. The CDR3 coding sequence is TGTGCCAGCAGTGAAGGAGGGGGAATGAACCTGGGGACGGAGACCCAGTACTTC.

V is TRBV4-2 and J is TRBJ2-7; 8 nucleotides agree with TRBD1. Trimming at V came to 0 bases and at J to 3 bases, leaving 10 bases not matched to a gene. Germline-derived CDR1 and CDR2 are LGHNA and YNFKEQ. The CDR3 spans 17 residues. The CDR3 bases are TGTGCCAGCAGCCAAGATCCGACAGGGGAGCTTGTCTACGAGCAGTACTTC. This encodes CASSQDPTGELVYEQYF.